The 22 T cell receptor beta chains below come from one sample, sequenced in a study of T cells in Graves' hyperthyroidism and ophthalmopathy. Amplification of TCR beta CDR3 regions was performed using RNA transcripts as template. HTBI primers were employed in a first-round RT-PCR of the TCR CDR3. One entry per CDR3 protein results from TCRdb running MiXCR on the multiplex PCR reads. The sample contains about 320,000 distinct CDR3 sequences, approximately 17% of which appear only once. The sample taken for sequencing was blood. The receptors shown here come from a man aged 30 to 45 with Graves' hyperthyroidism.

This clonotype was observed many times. CDR3 bases: TGCAGTGCTAGCGAATCCGCCAAAGATACGCAGTATTTT. It codes for CSASESAKDTQYF. This chain links TRBV20-1 with TRBJ2-3; no reliable D call. The CDR3 sequence is 13 residues long. V lost 3 bases and J 5 bases, leaving 12 bases between the germline ends. Germline V gene sequence: CDR1 DFQATT, CDR2 SNEGSKA (reference sequence).

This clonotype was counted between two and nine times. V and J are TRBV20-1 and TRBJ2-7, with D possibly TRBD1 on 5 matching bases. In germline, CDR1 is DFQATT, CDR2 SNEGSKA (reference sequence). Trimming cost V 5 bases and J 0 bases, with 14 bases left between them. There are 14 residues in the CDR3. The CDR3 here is CSAPIRQGSYEQYF. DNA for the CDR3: TGCAGTGCTCCCATCCGGCAGGGCTCCTACGAGCAGTACTTC.

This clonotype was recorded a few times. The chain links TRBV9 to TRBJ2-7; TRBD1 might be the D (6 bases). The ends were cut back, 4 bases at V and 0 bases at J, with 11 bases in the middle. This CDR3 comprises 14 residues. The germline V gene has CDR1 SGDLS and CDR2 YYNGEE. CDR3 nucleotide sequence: TGTGCCAGCAGCCCAACAGGGCCCTCCTACGAGCAGTACTTC. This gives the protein CASSPTGPSYEQYF.

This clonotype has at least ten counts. The CDR3 is CASSYSTGYYEQYF. CDR3 DNA: TGTGCCAGCAGTTACTCTACAGGTTACTACGAGCAGTACTTC. The chain is built from TRBV6-5 and TRBJ2-7; possibly TRBD1 for D (5 bases). Between the trimmed V and J ends, which lost 0 bases and 3 bases, there was a span of 9 bases. The CDR3 extends over 14 amino acids. CDR1 is MNHEY and CDR2 is SVGAGI in the germline V gene.

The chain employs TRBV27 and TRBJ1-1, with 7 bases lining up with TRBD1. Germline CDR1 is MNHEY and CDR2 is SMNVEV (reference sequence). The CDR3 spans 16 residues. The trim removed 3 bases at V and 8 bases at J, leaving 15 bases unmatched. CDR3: CASSFPGDGTATEAFF. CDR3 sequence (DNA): TGTGCCAGCAGTTTCCCAGGGGACGGGACAGCTACAGAAGCTTTCTTT.

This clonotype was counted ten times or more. The CDR3 DNA follows: TGCAGTGCTATTGGGGACAGGAGCCAGCAGTACTTC. Encoded protein: CSAIGDRSQQYF. The chain couples TRBV20-1 to TRBJ2-7; 8 bases align to TRBD1. CDR1 is DFQATT and CDR2 is SNEGSKA in the germline V gene (reference sequence). This CDR3 comprises 12 residues. The V and J ends lost 4 bases and 8 bases, in that order; junction bases with no gene match: 7.

The CDR3 here is CAWSPTGNPQADTQYF. CDR3 DNA: TGTGCCTGGAGTCCAACTGGGAATCCTCAGGCAGATACGCAGTATTTT. The chain joins TRBV30 to TRBJ2-3; D remains ambiguous. The CDR3 covers 16 residues. From germline, CDR1 is GTSNPN and CDR2 SVGIG (reference sequence). The ends were cut back, 2 bases at V and 4 bases at J, with 19 bases in the middle.

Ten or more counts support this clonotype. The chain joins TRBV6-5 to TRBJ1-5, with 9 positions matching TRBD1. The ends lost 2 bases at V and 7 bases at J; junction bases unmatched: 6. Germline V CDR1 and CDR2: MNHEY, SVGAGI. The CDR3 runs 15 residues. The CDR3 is CASSYHRDRDQPQHF. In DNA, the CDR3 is TGTGCCAGCAGTTACCACCGGGACAGGGACCAGCCCCAGCATTTT.

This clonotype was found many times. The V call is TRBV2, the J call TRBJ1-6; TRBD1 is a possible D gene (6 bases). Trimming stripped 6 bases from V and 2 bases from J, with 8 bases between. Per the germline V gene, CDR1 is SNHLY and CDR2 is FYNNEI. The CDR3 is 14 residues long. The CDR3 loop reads CASSRDTYNSPLHF. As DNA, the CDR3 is TGTGCCAGCAGCCGGGACACCTATAATTCACCCCTCCACTTT.

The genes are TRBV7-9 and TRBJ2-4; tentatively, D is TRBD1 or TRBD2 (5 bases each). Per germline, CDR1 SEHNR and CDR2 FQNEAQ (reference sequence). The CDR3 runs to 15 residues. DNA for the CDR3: TGTGCAGAGAGTCGGGGCAGGTCGGACAAAAACATTCAGTACTTC. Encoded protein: CAESRGRSDKNIQYF.

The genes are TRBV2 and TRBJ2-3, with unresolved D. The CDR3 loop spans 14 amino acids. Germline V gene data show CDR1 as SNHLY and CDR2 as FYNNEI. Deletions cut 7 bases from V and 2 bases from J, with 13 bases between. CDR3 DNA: TGTGCCAGCATCCGAAGCCGCTCCACAGATACGCAGTATTTT. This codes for CASIRSRSTDTQYF.

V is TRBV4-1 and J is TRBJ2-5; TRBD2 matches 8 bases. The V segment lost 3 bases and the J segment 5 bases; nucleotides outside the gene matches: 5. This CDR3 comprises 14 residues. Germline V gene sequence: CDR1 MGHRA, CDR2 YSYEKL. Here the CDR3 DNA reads TGCGCCAGCAGCCAGGGACCGGGGGGGGAGACCCAGTACTTC. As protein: CASSQGPGGETQYF.

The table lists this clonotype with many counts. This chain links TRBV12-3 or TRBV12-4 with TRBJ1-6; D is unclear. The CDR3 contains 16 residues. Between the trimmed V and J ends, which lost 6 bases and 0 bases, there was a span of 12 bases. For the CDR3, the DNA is TGTGCCAGCAGCCGGAGAAGCAGCTCCTATAATTCACCCCTCCACTTT. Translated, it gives CASSRRSSSYNSPLHF.

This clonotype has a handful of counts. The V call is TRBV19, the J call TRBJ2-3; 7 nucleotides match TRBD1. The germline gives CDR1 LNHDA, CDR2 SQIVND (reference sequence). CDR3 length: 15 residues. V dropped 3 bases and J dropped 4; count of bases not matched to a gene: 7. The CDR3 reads CASSIMLTGSDTQYF. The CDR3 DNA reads TGTGCCAGTAGTATTATGTTGACAGGGTCAGATACGCAGTATTTT.

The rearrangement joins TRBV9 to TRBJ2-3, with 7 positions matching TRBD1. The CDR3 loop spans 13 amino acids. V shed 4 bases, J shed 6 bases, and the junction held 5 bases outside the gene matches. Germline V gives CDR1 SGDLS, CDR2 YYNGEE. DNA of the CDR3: TGTGCCAGCAGCCTAGACAGGGTGGATACGCAGTATTTT. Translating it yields CASSLDRVDTQYF.

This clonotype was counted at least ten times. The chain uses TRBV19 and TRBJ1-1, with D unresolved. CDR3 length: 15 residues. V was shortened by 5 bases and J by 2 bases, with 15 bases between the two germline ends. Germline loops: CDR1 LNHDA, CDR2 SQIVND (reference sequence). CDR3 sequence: CASSDRLIINTEAFF. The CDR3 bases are TGTGCCAGTAGTGATAGACTAATAATAAACACTGAAGCTTTCTTT.

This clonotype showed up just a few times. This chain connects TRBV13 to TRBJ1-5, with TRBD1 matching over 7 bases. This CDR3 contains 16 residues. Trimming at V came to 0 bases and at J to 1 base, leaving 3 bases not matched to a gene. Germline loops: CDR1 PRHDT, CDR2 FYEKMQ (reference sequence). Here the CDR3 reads CASSLGTGSSNQPQHF. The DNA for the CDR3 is TGTGCCAGCAGCTTAGGGACAGGGTCGAGCAATCAGCCCCAGCATTTT.

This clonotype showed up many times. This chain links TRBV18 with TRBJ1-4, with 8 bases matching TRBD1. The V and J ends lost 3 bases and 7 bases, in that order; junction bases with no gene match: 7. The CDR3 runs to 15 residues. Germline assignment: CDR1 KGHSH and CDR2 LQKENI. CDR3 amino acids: CASSPYGTGGEKLFF. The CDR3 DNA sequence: TGTGCCAGCTCACCCTATGGGACAGGCGGTGAAAAACTGTTTTTT.

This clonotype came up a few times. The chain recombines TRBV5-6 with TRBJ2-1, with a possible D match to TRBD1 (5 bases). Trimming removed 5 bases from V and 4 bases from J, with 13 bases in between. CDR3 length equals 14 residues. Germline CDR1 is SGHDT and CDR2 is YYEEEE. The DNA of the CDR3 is TGTGCCAGCAGTGGGGCGCTACCTTACAATGAGCAGTTCTTC. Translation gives CASSGALPYNEQFF. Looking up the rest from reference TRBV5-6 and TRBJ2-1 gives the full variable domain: DAGVTQSPTHLIKTRGQQVTLRCSPKSGHDTVSWYQQALGQGPQFIFQYYEEEERQRGNFPDRFSGHQFPNYSSELNVNALLLGDSALYLCASSGALPYNEQFFGPGTRLTVL.

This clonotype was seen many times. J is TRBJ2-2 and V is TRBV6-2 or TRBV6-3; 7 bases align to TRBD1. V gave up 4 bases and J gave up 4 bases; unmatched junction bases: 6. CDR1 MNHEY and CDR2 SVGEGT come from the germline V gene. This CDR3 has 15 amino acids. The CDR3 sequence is CASSSTGKGTGELFF. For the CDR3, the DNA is TGTGCCAGCAGTTCGACAGGGAAGGGCACCGGGGAGCTGTTTTTT.

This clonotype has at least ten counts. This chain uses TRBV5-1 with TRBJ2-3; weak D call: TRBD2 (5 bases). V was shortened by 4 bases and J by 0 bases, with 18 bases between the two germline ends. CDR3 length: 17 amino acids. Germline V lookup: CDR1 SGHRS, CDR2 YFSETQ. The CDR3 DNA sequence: TGCGCCAGCAGCCCGACGAGGACTCAACTCAGCACAGATACGCAGTATTTT. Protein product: CASSPTRTQLSTDTQYF.

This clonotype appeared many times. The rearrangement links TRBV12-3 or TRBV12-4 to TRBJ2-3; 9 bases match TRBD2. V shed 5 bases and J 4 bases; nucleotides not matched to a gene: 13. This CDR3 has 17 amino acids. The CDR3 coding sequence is TGTGCCAGCAGTCTCTCTCGGGGACTAGCCTTGGCAGATACGCAGTATTTT. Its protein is CASSLSRGLALADTQYF.